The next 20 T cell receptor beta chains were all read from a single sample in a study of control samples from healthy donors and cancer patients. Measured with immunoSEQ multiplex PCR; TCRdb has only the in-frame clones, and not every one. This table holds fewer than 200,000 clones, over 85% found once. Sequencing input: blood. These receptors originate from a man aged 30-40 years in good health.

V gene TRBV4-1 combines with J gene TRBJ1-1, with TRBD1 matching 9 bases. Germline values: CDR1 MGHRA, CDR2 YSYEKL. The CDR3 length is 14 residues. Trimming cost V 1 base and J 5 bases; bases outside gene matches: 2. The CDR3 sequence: CASSQGDRATEAFF. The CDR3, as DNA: TGCGCCAGCAGCCAAGGGGACAGGGCAACTGAAGCTTTCTTT.

CDR3 protein: CAWDRGETQYF. DNA for the CDR3: TGTGCCTGGGACAGGGGAGAGACCCAGTACTTC. The chain links TRBV30 to TRBJ2-5; 8 nucleotides line up with TRBD1. The V and J ends lost 5 bases and 4 bases, in that order; junction bases with no gene match: 0. The CDR3 sequence is 11 residues long. Germline V gene data show CDR1 as GTSNPN and CDR2 as SVGIG (reference sequence).

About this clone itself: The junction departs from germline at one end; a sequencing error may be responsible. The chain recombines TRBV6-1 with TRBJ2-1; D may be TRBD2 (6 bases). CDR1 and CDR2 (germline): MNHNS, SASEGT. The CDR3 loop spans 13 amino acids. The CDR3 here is CASSEVGGFEPFF. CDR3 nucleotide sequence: TGTGCCAGCAGTGAAGTCGGGGGATTCGAGCCGTTCTTC.

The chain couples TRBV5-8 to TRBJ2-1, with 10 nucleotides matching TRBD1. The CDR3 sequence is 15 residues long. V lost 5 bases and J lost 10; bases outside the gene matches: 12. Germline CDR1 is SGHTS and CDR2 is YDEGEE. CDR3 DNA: TGTGCCAGCAGAACAAGACAGGGGGCGCTTGGGGAGCAGTTCTTC. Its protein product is CASRTRQGALGEQFF.

CDR3 residues: CASSEAMLGDEQFF. CDR3 DNA: TGCGCCAGCAGTGAGGCTATGTTGGGGGATGAGCAGTTCTTC. The J gene is TRBJ2-1, the V gene TRBV10-2, with D perhaps assigned TRBD1 or TRBD2 (5 bases each). Trimming removed 2 bases at V and 8 bases at J, with 13 bases between. The CDR3 sequence is 14 residues long. The germline gives CDR1 WSHSY, CDR2 SAAADI.

The CDR3, as DNA: TGTGCCAGTAGTGACTTAGCGTACGGAGTCCCCTCCTACGAGCAGTACTTC. It encodes CASSDLAYGVPSYEQYF. The chain joins TRBV19 to TRBJ2-7; a weak D match, TRBD2 (5 bases). Germline assignment: CDR1 LNHDA and CDR2 SQIVND (reference sequence). This CDR3 has 17 amino acids. Trimming took off 5 bases at V and 0 bases at J, with 20 bases between the two ends.

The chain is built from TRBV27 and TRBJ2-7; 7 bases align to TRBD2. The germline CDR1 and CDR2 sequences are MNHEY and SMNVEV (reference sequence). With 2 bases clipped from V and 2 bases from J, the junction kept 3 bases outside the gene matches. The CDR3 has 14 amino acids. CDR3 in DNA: TGTGCCAGCAGTTTAAAGGGACTAACCTACGAGCAGTACTTC. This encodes CASSLKGLTYEQYF.

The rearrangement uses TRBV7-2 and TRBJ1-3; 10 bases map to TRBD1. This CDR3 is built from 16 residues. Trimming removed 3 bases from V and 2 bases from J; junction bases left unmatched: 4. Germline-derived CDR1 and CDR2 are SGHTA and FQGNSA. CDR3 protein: CASSFSGTGAGNTIYF. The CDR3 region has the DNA TGTGCCAGCAGCTTTTCCGGGACAGGGGCTGGAAACACCATATATTTT. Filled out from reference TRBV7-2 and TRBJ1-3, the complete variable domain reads GAGVSQSPSNKVTEKGKDVELRCDPISGHTALYWYRQSLGQGLEFLIYFQGNSAPDKSGLPSDRFSAERTGGSVSTLTIQRTQQEDSAVYLCASSFSGTGAGNTIYFGEGSWLTVV.

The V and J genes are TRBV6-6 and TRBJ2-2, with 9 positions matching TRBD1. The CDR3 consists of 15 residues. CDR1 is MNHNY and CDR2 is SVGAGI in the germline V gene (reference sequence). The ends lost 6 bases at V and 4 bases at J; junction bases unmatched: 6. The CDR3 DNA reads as TGTGCCAGCAGAACAGGGGGCGCGGGCACCGGGGAGCTGTTTTTT. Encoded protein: CASRTGGAGTGELFF.

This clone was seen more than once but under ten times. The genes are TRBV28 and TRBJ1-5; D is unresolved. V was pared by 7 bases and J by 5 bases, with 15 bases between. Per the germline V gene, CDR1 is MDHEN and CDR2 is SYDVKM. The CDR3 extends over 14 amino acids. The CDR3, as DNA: TGTGCCAGCACTGATATAGGGAGCGATCAGCCCCAGCATTTT. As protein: CASTDIGSDQPQHF.

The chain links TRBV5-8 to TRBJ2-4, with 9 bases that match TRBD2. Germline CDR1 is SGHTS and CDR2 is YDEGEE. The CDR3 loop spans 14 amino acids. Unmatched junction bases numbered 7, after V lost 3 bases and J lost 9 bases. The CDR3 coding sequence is TGTGCCAGCAGCTCGGGACTAGCTAGGCCCATTCAGTACTTC. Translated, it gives CASSSGLARPIQYF.

The CDR3 nucleotides are TGTGCCAGCAGCGCCCTAGCGGGGGGCACAGATACGCAGTATTTT. Translated, it gives CASSALAGGTDTQYF. The rearrangement uses TRBV9 and TRBJ2-3; 10 bases line up with TRBD2. V trimming: 3 bases; J trimming: 1 base; junction bases outside the gene matches: 2. Germline CDR1 reads SGDLS; CDR2 reads YYNGEE. The CDR3 covers 15 residues.

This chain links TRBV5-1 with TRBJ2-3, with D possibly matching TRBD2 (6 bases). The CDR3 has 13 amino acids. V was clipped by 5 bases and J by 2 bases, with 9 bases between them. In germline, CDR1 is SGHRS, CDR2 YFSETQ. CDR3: CASRGGSTDTQYF. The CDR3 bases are TGCGCCAGCAGGGGGGGATCCACAGATACGCAGTATTTT.

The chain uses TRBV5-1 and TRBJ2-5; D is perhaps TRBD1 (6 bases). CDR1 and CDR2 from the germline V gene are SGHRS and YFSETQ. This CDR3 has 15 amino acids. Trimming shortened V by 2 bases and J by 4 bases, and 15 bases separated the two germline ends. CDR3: CASSFSGVLGETQYF. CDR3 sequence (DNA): TGCGCCAGCAGCTTTTCAGGGGTCCTGGGAGAGACCCAGTACTTC. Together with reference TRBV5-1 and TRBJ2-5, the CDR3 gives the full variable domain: KAGVTQTPRYLIKTRGQQVTLSCSPISGHRSVSWYQQTPGQGLQFLFEYFSETQRNKGNFPGRFSGRQFSNSRSEMNVSTLELGDSALYLCASSFSGVLGETQYFGPGTRLLVL.

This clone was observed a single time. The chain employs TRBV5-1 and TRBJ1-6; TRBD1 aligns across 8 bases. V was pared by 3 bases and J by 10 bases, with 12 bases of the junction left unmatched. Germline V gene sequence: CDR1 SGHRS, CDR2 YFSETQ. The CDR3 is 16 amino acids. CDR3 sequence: CASSSQIDRGESPLHF. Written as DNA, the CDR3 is TGCGCCAGCAGCTCCCAGATTGACAGGGGTGAATCACCCCTCCACTTT.

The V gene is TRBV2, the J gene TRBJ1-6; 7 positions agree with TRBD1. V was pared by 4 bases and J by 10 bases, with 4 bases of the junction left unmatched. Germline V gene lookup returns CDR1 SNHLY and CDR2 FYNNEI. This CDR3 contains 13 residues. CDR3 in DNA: TGTGCCAGCAGTGGGGACAGCAACTCACCCCTCCACTTT. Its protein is CASSGDSNSPLHF.

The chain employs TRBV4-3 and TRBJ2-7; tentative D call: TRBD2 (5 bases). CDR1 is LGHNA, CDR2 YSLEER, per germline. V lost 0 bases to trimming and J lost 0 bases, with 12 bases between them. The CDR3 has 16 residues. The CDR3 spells CASSQETDFSSYEQYF. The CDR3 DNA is TGCGCCAGCAGCCAAGAGACGGACTTTAGCTCCTACGAGCAGTACTTC.

The CDR3 spells CASSKGTDPQETQYF. The CDR3 coding sequence is TGCGCCAGCAGTAAGGGGACAGACCCCCAAGAGACCCAGTACTTC. The chain carries TRBV10-1 and TRBJ2-5; 7 bases map to TRBD1. The CDR3 runs 15 residues. Trimming at V came to 5 bases and at J to 1 base, leaving 7 bases not matched to a gene. Looked up from germline, CDR1 is WNHNN and CDR2 is SYGVQD (reference sequence).

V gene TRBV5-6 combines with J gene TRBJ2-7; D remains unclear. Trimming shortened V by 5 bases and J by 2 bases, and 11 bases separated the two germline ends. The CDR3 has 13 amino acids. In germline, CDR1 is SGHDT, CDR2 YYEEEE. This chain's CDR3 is CASSVGDTYEQYF. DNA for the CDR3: TGTGCCAGCAGTGTTGGTGACACCTACGAGCAGTACTTC.

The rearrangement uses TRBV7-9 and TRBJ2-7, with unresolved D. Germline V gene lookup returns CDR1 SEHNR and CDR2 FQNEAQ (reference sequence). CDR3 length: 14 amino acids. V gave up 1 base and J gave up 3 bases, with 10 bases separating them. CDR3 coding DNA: TGTGCCAGCAGCTTAGGTTCCATGGACTACGAGCAGTACTTC. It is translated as CASSLGSMDYEQYF.